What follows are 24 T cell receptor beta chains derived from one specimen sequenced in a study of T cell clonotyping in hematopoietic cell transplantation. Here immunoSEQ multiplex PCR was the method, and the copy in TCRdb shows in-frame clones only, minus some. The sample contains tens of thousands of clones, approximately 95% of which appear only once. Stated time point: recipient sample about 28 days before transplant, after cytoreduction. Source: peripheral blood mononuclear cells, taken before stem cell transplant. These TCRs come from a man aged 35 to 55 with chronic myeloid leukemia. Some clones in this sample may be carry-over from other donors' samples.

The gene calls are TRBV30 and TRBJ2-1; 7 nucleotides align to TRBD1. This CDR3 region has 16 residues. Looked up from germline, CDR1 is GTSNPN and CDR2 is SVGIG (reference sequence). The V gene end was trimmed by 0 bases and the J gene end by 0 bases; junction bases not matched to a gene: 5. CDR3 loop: CAWSVRGLSSYNEQFF. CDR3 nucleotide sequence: TGTGCCTGGAGTGTAAGGGGGCTTAGCTCCTACAATGAGCAGTTCTTC.

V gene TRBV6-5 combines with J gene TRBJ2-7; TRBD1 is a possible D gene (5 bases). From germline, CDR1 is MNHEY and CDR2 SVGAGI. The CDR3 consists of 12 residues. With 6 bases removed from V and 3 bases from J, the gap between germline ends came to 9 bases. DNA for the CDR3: TGTGCCAGCAGGGGGCGCGTCTACGAGCAGTACTTC. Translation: CASRGRVYEQYF.

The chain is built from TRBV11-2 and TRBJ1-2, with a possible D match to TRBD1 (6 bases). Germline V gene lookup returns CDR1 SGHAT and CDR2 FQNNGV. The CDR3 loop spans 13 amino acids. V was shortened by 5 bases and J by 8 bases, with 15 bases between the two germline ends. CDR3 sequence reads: CASSPSGVFGYTF. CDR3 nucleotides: TGTGCCAGCAGCCCATCAGGGGTCTTCGGCTACACCTTC.

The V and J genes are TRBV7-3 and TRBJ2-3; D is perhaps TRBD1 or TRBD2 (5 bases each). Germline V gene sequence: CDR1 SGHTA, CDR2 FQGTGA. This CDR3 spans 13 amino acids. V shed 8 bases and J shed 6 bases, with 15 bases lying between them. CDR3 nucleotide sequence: TGTGCCAGCCGAGGGACCTCAACTGATACGCAGTATTTT. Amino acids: CASRGTSTDTQYF.

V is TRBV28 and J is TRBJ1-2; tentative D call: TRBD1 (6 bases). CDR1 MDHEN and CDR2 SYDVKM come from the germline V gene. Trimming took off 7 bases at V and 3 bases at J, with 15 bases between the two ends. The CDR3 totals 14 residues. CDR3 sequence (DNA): TGTGCCAGCACTTCCGGGGGGGCCCACTATGGCTACACCTTC. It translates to CASTSGGAHYGYTF.

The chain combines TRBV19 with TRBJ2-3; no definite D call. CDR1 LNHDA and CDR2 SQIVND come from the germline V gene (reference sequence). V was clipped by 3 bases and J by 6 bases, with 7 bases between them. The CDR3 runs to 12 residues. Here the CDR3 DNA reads TGTGCCAGTAGTATCACTTCGGATACGCAGTATTTT. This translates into CASSITSDTQYF.

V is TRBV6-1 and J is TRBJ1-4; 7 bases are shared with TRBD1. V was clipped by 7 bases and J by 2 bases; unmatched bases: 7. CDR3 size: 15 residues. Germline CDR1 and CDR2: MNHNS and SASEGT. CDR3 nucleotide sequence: TGTGCCAGCACTTATACAGGGGACACTAATGAAAAACTGTTTTTT. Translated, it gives CASTYTGDTNEKLFF.

Here the CDR3 reads CASSFLRDSNEKLFF. The CDR3 coding sequence is TGTGCCAGCAGTTTCCTCCGGGACAGTAATGAAAAACTGTTTTTT. The V gene is TRBV28, the J gene TRBJ1-4; 7 positions match TRBD1. This CDR3 comprises 15 residues. Germline CDR1 reads MDHEN; CDR2 reads SYDVKM. The V gene end was trimmed by 3 bases and the J gene end by 4 bases; junction bases not matched to a gene: 5.

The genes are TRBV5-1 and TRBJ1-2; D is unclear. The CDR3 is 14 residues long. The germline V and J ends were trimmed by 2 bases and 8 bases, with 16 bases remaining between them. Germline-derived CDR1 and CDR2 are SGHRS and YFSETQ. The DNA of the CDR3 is TGCGCCAGCAGCTTACGAACAGCCCAGAGAGGCTACACCTTC. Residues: CASSLRTAQRGYTF.

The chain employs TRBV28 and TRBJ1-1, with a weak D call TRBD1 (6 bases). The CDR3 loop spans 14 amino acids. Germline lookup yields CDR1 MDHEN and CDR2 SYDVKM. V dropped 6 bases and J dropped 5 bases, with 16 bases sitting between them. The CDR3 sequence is CASRPTGRYTEAFF. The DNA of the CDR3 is TGTGCCAGCAGGCCAACAGGGAGGTATACTGAAGCTTTCTTT.

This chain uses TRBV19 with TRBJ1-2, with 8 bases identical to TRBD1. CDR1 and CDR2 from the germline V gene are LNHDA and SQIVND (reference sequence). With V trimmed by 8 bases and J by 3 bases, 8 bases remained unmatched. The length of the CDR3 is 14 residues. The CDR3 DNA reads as TGTGCCAGTTCAAAAGGGACAGGTGACTATGGCTACACCTTC. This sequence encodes CASSKGTGDYGYTF.

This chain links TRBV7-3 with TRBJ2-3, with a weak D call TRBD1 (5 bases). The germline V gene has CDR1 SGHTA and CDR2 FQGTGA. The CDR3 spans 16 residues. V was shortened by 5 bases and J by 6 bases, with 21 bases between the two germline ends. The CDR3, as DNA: TGTGCCAGCAGCCTAGGACCTCAGGGATTCGGGGATACGCAGTATTTT. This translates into CASSLGPQGFGDTQYF.

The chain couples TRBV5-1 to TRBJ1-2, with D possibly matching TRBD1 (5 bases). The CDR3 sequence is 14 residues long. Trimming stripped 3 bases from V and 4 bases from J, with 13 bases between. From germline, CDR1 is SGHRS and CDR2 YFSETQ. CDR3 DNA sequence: TGCGCCAGCAGCTCGCCGACAGAGGGCTATGGCTACACCTTC. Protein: CASSSPTEGYGYTF.

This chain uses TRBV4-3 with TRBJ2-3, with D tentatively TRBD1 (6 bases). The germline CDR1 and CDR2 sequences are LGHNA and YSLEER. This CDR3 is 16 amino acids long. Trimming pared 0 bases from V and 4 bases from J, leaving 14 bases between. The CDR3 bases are TGCGCCAGCAGCCAAGATTGGGGGCTGGAGGCAGATACGCAGTATTTT. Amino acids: CASSQDWGLEADTQYF.

CDR3 protein: CASSQGPGNSPLHF. The DNA of the CDR3 is TGTGCCAGCAGTCAGGGGCCTGGTAATTCACCCCTCCACTTT. V gene TRBV5-6 combines with J gene TRBJ1-6, with D possibly matching TRBD1 (6 bases). This CDR3 region has 14 residues. Germline loops: CDR1 SGHDT, CDR2 YYEEEE. The germline V and J ends were trimmed by 5 bases and 6 bases, with 12 bases remaining between them.

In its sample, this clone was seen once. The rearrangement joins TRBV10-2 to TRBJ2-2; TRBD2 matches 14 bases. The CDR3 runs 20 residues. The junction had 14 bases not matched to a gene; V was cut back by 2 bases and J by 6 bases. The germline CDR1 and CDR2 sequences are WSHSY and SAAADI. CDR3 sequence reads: CASSEGLAGGLSESAGELFF. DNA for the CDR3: TGCGCCAGCAGTGAGGGACTAGCGGGGGGCCTCTCTGAGTCCGCCGGGGAGCTGTTTTTT.

The CDR3 DNA reads TGTGCCAGCAGTGAAGGGCCTCTAGAGCAGTACTTC. Amino acid sequence: CASSEGPLEQYF. The V gene is TRBV2, the J gene TRBJ2-7; D call uncertain. The V end lost 1 base, the J end lost 7 bases, and 8 bases lay between the germline ends. The CDR3 runs to 12 residues. Germline V CDR1 and CDR2: SNHLY, FYNNEI.

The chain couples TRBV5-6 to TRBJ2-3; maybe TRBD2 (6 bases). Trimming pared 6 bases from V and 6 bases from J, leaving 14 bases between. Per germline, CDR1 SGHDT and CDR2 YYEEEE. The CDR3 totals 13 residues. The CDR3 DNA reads TGTGCCAGCACCCCGGGGGTGGGGGATACGCAGTATTTT. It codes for CASTPGVGDTQYF.

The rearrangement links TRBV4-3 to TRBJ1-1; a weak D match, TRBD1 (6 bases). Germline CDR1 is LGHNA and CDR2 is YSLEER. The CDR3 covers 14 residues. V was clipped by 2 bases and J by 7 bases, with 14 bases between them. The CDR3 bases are TGCGCCAGCAGCCAACTCGACAGGTCTCTTGAAGCTTTCTTT. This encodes CASSQLDRSLEAFF.

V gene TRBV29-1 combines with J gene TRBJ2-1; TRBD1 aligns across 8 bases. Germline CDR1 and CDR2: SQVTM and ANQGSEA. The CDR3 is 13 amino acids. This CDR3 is CTIRPTGGNEQFF. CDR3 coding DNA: TGCACCATTCGCCCTACAGGGGGGAATGAGCAGTTCTTC.

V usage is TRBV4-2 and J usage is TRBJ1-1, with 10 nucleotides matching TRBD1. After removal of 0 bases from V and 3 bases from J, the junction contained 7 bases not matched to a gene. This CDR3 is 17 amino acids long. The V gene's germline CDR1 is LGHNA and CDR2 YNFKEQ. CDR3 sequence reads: CASSQEFGTGDYTEAFF. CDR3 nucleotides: TGTGCCAGCAGCCAAGAGTTCGGGACAGGGGACTACACTGAAGCTTTCTTT.

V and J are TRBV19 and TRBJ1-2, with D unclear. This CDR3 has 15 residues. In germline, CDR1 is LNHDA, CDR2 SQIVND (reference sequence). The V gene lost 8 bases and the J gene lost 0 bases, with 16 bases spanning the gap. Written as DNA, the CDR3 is TGTGCCAGTCTCGGCGCCAGTGGGGCTAACTATGGCTACACCTTC. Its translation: CASLGASGANYGYTF.

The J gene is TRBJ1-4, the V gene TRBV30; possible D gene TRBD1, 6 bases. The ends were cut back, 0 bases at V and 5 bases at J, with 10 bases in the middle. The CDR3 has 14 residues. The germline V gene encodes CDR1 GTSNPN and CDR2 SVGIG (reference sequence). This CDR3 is CAWSVRGRNEKLFF. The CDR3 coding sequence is TGTGCCTGGAGTGTACGGGGGCGGAATGAAAAACTGTTTTTT.

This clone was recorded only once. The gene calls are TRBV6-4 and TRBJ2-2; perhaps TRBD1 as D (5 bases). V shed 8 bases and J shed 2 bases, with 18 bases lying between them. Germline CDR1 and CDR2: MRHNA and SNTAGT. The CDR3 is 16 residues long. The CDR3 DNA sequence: TGTGCCAGCTCCGAATCGACAGACCACAACACCGGGGAGCTGTTTTTT. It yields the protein CASSESTDHNTGELFF.